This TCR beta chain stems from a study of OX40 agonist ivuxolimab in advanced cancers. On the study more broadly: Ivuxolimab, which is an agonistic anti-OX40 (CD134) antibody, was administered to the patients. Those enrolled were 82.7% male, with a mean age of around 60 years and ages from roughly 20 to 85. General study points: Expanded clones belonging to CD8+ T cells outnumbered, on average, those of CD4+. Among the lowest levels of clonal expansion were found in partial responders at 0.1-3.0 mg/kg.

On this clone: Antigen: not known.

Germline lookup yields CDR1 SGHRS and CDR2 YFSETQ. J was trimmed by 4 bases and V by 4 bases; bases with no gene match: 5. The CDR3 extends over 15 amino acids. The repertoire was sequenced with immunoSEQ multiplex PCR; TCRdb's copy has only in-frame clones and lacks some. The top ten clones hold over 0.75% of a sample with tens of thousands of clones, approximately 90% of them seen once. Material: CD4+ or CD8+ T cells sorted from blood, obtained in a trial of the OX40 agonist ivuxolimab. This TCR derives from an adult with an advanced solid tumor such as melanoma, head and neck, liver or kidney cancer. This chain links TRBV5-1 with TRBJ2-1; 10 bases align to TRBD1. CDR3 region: CASSVGTGAYNEQFF. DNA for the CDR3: TGCGCCAGCAGCGTGGGGACAGGGGCGTACAATGAGCAGTTCTTC.